This T cell receptor (beta chain) was captured by sequencing in a study of a mutant IDH1 vaccine in newly diagnosed glioma. Study at large: Following radiotherapy alone, or alongside temozolomide cycles, vaccination was started after an interval of 4-6 weeks. Receipt of radiotherapy, temozolomide, or both preceded the study, and most received both. Treated patients were roughly 60% male, approximately 38% female, mean age 40.4 years. Study results and limitations: Any relationship between pseudoprogression and changes in top peripheral T cell clonotypes seemed absent.

The sample's time point: week 5, during vaccination. Vaccination comprised doses that each held 300 ug of mutant IDH1 20-mer peptide, plus topical imiquimod. To note about this clone: The antigen is unknown.

The germline V gene has CDR1 MNHEY and CDR2 SMNVEV (reference sequence). The V and J ends lost 8 bases and 0 bases respectively, with 17 bases between them. The CDR3 runs 16 residues. Using immunoSEQ multiplex PCR, the repertoire was profiled, and TCRdb retains in-frame clones only, with some absent. The sample comprises under 95,000 clones, around nine tenths of which are singletons, and under 0.7% rests with the top ten. The clonotype originates from a woman aged 50 to 65 with glioma. The chain carries TRBV27 and TRBJ2-1; D is possibly TRBD2 (6 bases). The source was PBMCs, collected from a glioma patient whose treatment included an IDH1 peptide vaccine. CDR3 protein: CASAVLAAFSYNEQFF. The CDR3 nucleotides are TGTGCCAGCGCTGTACTAGCTGCCTTCTCCTACAATGAGCAGTTCTTC.